This entry lists 6 T cell receptor beta chains sequenced from one sample in a study of glioma-infiltrating T cells. The iRepertoire nested amplicon-rescue multiplex PCR amplified TCR alpha and beta CDR3s from RNA. Using its own MiXCR run on the multiplex PCR reads, TCRdb lists one record per CDR3 protein. The sample yields 160,000 or so distinct CDR3 sequences, more than 35% seen once. Sequencing used glioma tissue, nonneoplastic brain tissue, or PBMCs (not recorded which). All receptors derive from a human donor with low-grade glioma or glioblastoma, undergoing nonglioma brain surgery, or in good health (not recorded which).

J is TRBJ2-7 and V is TRBV7-9, with a possible D match to TRBD2 (6 bases). Trimming took 4 bases from V and 7 from J, leaving 17 bases between them. The CDR3 is 14 amino acids. Germline values: CDR1 SEHNR, CDR2 FQNEAQ (reference sequence). This chain's CDR3 is CASSSPAAEGEQYF. The CDR3 bases are TGTGCCAGCAGCTCCCCGGCCGCGGAGGGTGAGCAGTACTTC. Full variable domain (remainder filled in from reference TRBV7-9 and TRBJ2-7): DTGVSQNPRHKITKRGQNVTFRCDPISEHNRLYWYRQTLGQGPEFLTYFQNEAQLEKSRLLSDRFSAERPKGSFSTLEIQRTEQGDSAMYLCASSSPAAEGEQYFGPGTRLTVT.

This clonotype was recorded a few times. The CDR3 DNA reads as TGTGCCAGCACTGACAACCGGGTCTCAGAGACCCAGTACTTC. Translation gives CASTDNRVSETQYF. The genes are TRBV2 and TRBJ2-5; unclear D gene. V was shortened by 7 bases and J by 4 bases, with 16 bases between the two germline ends. Germline V lookup: CDR1 SNHLY, CDR2 FYNNEI. The CDR3 extends over 14 amino acids.

Concerning this clonotype: One base away lies a much larger clone, so this may be a sequencing read error. This chain links TRBV4-1 with TRBJ1-2; D gene uncertain. Germline V CDR1 and CDR2: MGHRA, YSYEKL. The CDR3 covers 14 residues. Trimming pared 1 base from V and 4 bases from J, leaving 10 bases between. The CDR3 DNA reads TGCGCCAGCAGCCAAGTCCCCCCTCTCTATGGCTACACCTTC. As protein: CASSQVPPLYGYTF.

In its sample, this clonotype was seen once. This may come from a read error, since a much larger clone is one base off. CDR3 sequence (DNA): TGTGCCATCAGGCGGGAGTCAGAAGATAAGCAGTATTTT. It is translated as CAIRRESEDKQYF. The chain joins TRBV10-3 to TRBJ2-3; 7 bases line up with TRBD2. The CDR3 runs to 13 residues. Germline V gene sequence: CDR1 ENHRY, CDR2 SYGVKD.

J is TRBJ2-3 and V is TRBV5-1, with 9 bases fitting TRBD2. This CDR3 region has 14 residues. After removal of 8 bases from V and 2 bases from J, the junction contained 6 bases not matched to a gene. The germline V gene encodes CDR1 SGHRS and CDR2 YFSETQ. Here the CDR3 reads CASAASGNTDTQYF. The DNA of the CDR3 is TGCGCCAGTGCGGCTAGCGGGAACACAGATACGCAGTATTTT.

This clonotype was found many times. The chain joins TRBV25-1 to TRBJ2-1; D gene ambiguous. The germline CDR1 and CDR2 sequences are MGHDK and SYGVNS. The CDR3 has 13 amino acids. Trimming took 2 bases from V and 5 from J, leaving 7 bases between them. CDR3 DNA: TGTGCCAGCAGTGAAGTCCGTCACAATGAGCAGTTCTTC. This codes for CASSEVRHNEQFF.